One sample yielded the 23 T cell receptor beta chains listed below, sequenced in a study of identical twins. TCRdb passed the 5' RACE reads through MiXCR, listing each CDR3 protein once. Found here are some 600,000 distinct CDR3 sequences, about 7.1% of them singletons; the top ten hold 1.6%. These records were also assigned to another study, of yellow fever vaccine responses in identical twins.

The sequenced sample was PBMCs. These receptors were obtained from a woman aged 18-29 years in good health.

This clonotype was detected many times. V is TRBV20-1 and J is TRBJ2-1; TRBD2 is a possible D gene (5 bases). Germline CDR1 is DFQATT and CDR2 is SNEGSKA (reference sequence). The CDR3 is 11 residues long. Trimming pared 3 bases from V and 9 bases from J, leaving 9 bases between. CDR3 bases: TGCAGTGCTAGGGGCCTAGCTGAGCAGTTCTTC. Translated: CSARGLAEQFF.

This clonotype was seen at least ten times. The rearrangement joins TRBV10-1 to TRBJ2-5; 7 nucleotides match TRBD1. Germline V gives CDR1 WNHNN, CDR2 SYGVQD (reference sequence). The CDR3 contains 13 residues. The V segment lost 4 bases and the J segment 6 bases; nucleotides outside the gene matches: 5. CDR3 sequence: CASSGQGWQTQYF. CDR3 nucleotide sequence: TGCGCCAGCAGTGGACAGGGTTGGCAGACCCAGTACTTC.

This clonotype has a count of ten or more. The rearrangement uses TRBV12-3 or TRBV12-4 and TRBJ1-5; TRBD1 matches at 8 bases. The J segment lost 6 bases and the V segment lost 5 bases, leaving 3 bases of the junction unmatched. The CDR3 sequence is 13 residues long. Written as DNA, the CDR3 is TGTGCCAGCAGTCAGGGGGCGAGTCAGCCCCAGCATTTT. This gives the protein CASSQGASQPQHF.

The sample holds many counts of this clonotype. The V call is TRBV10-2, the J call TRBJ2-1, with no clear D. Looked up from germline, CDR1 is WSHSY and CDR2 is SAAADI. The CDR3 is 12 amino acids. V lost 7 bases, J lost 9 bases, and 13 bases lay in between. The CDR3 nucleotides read TGCGCCAGCACTCCGCTAGGAAGTGAGCAGTTCTTC. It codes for CASTPLGSEQFF.

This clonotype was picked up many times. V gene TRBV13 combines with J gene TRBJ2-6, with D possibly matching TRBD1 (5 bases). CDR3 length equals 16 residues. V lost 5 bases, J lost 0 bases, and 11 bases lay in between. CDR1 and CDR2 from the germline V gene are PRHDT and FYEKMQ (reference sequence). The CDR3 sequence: CASSIHTGSGANVLTF. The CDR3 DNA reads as TGTGCCAGCAGCATTCACACAGGCTCTGGGGCCAACGTCCTGACTTTC.

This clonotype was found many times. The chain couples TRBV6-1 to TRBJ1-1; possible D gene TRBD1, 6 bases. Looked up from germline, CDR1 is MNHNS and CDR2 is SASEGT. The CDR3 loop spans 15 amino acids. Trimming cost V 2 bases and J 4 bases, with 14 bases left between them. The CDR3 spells CASSERGKGVTEAFF. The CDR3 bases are TGTGCCAGCAGTGAAAGGGGTAAGGGGGTCACTGAAGCTTTCTTT.

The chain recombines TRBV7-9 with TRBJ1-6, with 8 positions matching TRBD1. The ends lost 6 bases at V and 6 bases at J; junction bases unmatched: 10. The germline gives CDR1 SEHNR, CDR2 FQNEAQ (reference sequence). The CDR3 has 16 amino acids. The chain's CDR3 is CASSSTGDSGNSPLHF. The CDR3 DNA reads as TGTGCCAGCAGTTCGACAGGGGATTCGGGTAATTCACCCCTCCACTTT.

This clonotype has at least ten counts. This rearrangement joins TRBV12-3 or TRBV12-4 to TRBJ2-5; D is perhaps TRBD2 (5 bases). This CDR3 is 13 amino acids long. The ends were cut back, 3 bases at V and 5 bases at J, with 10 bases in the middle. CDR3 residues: CASSFTRGETQYF. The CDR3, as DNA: TGTGCCAGCAGTTTCACTAGAGGGGAGACCCAGTACTTC.

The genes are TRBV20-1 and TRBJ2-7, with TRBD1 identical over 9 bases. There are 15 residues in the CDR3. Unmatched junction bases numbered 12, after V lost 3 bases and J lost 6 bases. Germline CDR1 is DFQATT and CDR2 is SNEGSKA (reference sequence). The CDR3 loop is CSARPDRDRASEQYF. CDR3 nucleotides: TGCAGTGCTAGGCCCGACCGGGACAGGGCTTCCGAGCAGTACTTC.

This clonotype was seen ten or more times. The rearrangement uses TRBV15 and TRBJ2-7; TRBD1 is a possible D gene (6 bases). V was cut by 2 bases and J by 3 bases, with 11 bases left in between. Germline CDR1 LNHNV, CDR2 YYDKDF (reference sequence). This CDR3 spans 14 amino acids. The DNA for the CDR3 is TGTGCCACCAGCAGATCCCCACAGGGCTACGAGCAGTACGTC. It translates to CATSRSPQGYEQYV.

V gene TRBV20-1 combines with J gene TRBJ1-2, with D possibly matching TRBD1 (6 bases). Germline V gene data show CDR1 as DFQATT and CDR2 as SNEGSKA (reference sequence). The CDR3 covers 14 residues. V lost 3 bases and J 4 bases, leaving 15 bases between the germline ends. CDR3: CSARGGRVGYGYTF. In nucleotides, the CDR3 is TGCAGTGCTAGGGGGGGCAGGGTAGGCTATGGCTACACCTTC.

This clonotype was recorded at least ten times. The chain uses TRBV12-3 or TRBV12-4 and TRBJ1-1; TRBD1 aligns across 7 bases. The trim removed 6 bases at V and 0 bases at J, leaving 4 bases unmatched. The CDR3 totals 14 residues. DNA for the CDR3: TGTGCCAGCAGCCGAGACAGGGTGAACACTGAAGCTTTCTTT. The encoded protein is CASSRDRVNTEAFF.

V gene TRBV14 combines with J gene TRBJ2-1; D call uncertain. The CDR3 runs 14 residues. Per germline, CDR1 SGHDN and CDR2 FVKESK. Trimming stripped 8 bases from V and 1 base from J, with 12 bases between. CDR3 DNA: TGTGCCAGCGGAAAAGTTGCATCCTACAATGAGCAGTTCTTC. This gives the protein CASGKVASYNEQFF. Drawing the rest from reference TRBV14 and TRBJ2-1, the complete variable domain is EAGVTQFPSHSVIEKGQTVTLRCDPISGHDNLYWYRRVMGKEIKFLLHFVKESKQDESGMPNNRFLAERTGGTYSTLKVQPAELEDSGVYFCASGKVASYNEQFFGPGTRLTVL.

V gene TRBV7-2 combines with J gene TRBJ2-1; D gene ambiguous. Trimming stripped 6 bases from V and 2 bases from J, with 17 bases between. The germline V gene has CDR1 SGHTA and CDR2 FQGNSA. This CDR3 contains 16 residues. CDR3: CASRPVPSAPYNEQFF. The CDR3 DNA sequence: TGTGCCAGCAGGCCCGTACCCAGCGCTCCCTACAATGAGCAGTTCTTC. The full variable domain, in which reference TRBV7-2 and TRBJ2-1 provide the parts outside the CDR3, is GAGVSQSPSNKVTEKGKDVELRCDPISGHTALYWYRQSLGQGLEFLIYFQGNSAPDKSGLPSDRFSAERTGGSVSTLTIQRTQQEDSAVYLCASRPVPSAPYNEQFFGPGTRLTVL.

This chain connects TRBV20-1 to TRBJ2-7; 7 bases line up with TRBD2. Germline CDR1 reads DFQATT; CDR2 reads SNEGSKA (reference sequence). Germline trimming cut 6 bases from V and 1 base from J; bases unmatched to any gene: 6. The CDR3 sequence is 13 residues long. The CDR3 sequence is CSAKSGTSYEQYF. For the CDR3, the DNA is TGCAGTGCGAAGAGCGGGACGTCCTACGAGCAGTACTTC.

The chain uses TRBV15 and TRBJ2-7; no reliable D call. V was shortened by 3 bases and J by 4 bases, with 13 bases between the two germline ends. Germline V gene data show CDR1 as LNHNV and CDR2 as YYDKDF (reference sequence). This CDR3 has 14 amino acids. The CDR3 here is CATSRNYNHYEQYF. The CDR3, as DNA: TGTGCCACCAGCAGGAACTATAACCATTACGAGCAGTACTTC. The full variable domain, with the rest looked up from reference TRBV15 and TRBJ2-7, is DAMVIQNPRYQVTQFGKPVTLSCSQTLNHNVMYWYQQKSSQAPKLLFHYYDKDFNNEADTPDNFQSRRPNTSFCFLDIRSPGLGDTAMYLCATSRNYNHYEQYFGPGTRLTVT.

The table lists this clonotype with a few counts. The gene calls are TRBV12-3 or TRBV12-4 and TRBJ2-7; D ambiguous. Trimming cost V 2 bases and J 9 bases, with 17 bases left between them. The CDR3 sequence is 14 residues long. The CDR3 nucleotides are TGTGCCAGCAGTTTATCAGGACCTTCTCTAGGGCAGTACTTC. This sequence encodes CASSLSGPSLGQYF.

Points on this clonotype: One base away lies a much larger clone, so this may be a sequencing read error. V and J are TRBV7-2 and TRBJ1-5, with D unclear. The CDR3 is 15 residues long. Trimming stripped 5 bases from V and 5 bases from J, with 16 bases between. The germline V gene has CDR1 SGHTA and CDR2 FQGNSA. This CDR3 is CASSPRWRVDQPQHF. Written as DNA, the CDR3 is TGTGCCAGCAGCCCCCGGTGGAGGGTCGATCAGCCCCAGCATTTT.

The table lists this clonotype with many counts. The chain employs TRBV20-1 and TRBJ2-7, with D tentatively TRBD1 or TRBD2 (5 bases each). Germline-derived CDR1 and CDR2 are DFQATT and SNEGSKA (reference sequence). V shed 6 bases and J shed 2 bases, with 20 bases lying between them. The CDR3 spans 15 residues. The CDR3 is CSANALGTSAYEQYF. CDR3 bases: TGCAGTGCCAACGCTTTGGGGACGTCCGCCTACGAGCAGTACTTC.

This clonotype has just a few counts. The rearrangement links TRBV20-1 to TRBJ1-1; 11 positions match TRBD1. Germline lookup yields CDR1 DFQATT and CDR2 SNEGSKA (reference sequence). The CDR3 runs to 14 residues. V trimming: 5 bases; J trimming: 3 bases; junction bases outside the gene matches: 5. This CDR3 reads CSAPRTGGYTEAFF. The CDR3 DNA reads TGCAGTGCTCCTCGGACAGGGGGCTACACTGAAGCTTTCTTT.

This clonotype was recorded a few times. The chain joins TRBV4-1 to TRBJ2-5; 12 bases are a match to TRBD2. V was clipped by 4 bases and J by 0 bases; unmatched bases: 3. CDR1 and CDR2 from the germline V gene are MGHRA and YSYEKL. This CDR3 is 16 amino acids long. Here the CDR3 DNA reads TGCGCCAGCAGCCCCCGACTAGCGGGGGACCAAGAGACCCAGTACTTC. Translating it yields CASSPRLAGDQETQYF.

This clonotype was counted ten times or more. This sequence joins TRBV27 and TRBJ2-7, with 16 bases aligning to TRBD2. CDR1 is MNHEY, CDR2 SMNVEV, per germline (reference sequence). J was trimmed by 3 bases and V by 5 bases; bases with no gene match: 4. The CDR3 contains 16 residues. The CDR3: CASSLGLAGGVYEQYF. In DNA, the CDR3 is TGTGCCAGCAGTCTGGGACTAGCGGGAGGGGTCTACGAGCAGTACTTC.

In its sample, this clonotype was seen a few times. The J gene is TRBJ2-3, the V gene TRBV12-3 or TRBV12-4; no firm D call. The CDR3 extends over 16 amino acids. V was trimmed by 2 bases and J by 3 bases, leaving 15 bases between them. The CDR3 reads CASSLSLGGVTDTQYF. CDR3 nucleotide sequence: TGTGCCAGCAGTTTATCTCTAGGTGGAGTTACAGATACGCAGTATTTT.